Reported below is one T cell receptor (beta chain). Its antigen is undetermined. The data were taken from a study of T cell responses to AZD1222 COVID-19 vaccine. Measured with immunoSEQ multiplex PCR; TCRdb has only the in-frame clones, and not every one. The sample consists of about 100,000 clones, roughly 89% of them appearing once. Whole-study results and caveats: CD4 TCRs linked to vaccination spanned spike, dominating at 160-218 and 743-854.

The TCR was taken from an adult in good health. Sequencing used peripheral blood, obtained on day 0 of AZD1222 vaccination.

The DNA of the CDR3 is TGTGCCAGCTTGGGGTGGGGGACGGATCAGCCCCAGCATTTT. Protein: CASLGWGTDQPQHF. The chain links TRBV19 to TRBJ1-5, with D possibly TRBD1 on 5 matching bases. This CDR3 contains 14 residues. Trimming left V 9 bases short and J 5 bases short, with 17 bases between. The germline V gene encodes CDR1 LNHDA and CDR2 SQIVND (reference sequence).